Each of the 12 T cell receptor beta chains below was sequenced from the same sample in a study of T cells in Graves' hyperthyroidism and ophthalmopathy (dated by TCRdb to the late 2010s). The library was produced with multiplex PCR. These reads were obtained on an Illumina HiSeq 2000. The TCR beta CDR3 regions were amplified from RNA transcripts. The TCR CDR3 was subjected to a first round of RT-PCR using the HTBI primer set and the Qiagen OneStep RT-PCR kit. The public sequencing data were trimmed at Q25 with fastp and processed into clonotypes with MiXCR by TCRdb, which kept only in-frame beta chains. Every distinct CDR3 protein forms one entry, paired with its most common genes and DNA. The sample profile shows 300,000 to 450,000 distinct CDR3 sequences; 15% to 17% of them were found once. 25% to 30% of the sample is in the top ten clones. Specimen: blood. These receptors all come from a young woman with Graves' hyperthyroidism that later progressed to Graves' ophthalmopathy.

The V call is TRBV6-1, the J call TRBJ2-5; TRBD2 matches 7 bases. The CDR3 extends over 18 amino acids. CDR1 MNHNS and CDR2 SASEGT come from the germline V gene. V shed 5 bases, J shed 1 base, and the junction held 16 bases outside the gene matches. The CDR3: CASSNTGVSSGTQETQYF. CDR3 sequence (DNA): TGTGCCAGCAGTAATACGGGGGTTTCGAGCGGGACCCAAGAGACCCAGTACTTC.

The sample holds a few counts of this clonotype. An end of the junction does not agree with germline; a read error may underlie this. The chain joins TRBV20-1 to TRBJ2-3; no reliable D call. The CDR3 length is 13 residues. CDR1 is DFQATT, CDR2 SNEGSKA, per germline (reference sequence). DNA for the CDR3: TGCGGTGCTAGGGCCACTAATACAGATACGCAGTATTTT. Translation gives CGARATNTDTQYF.

A few counts support this clonotype. The chain is built from TRBV5-1 and TRBJ2-1; D is undetermined. The CDR3 totals 15 residues. Trimming pared 0 bases from V and 1 base from J, leaving 8 bases between. From germline, CDR1 is SGHRS and CDR2 YFSETQ. The CDR3 region is CASSLAVESYNEQFF. The CDR3, as DNA: TGCGCCAGCAGCTTGGCAGTAGAGTCCTACAATGAGCAGTTCTTC. Full variable domain (missing parts from reference TRBV5-1 and TRBJ2-1): KAGVTQTPRYLIKTRGQQVTLSCSPISGHRSVSWYQQTPGQGLQFLFEYFSETQRNKGNFPGRFSGRQFSNSRSEMNVSTLELGDSALYLCASSLAVESYNEQFFGPGTRLTVL.

This clonotype occurred a few times. This chain links TRBV27 with TRBJ2-7; D possibly corresponds to TRBD2 (6 bases). The CDR3 contains 14 residues. V lost 1 base and J 3 bases, leaving 10 bases between the germline ends. From germline, CDR1 is MNHEY and CDR2 SMNVEV (reference sequence). The CDR3: CASSLYGGDYEQYF. Here the CDR3 DNA reads TGTGCCAGCAGTTTATACGGGGGAGACTACGAGCAGTACTTC.

This clonotype was found many times. The chain has TRBV10-3 and TRBJ2-6, with 13 bases fitting TRBD2. CDR3 size: 19 residues. CDR1 and CDR2 (germline): ENHRY, SYGVKD. V lost 4 bases, J lost 1 base, and 7 bases stayed unmatched. For the CDR3, the DNA is TGTGCCATCAGTGTCACGGGACTAGCGGGACCTTCTGGGGCCAACGTCCTGACTTTC. It yields the protein CAISVTGLAGPSGANVLTF.

This chain uses TRBV28 with TRBJ1-4, with D hard to call. The V gene's germline CDR1 is MDHEN and CDR2 SYDVKM. The CDR3 extends over 12 amino acids. The ends were cut back, 6 bases at V and 13 bases at J, with 15 bases in the middle. The CDR3 DNA is TGTGCCAGCAGCTCCCCCCGTGCAAGACTGTTTTTT. Translating it yields CASSSPRARLFF.

The chain carries TRBV7-9 and TRBJ2-5; 12 nucleotides match TRBD2. This CDR3 region has 16 residues. CDR1 is SEHNR, CDR2 FQNEAQ, per germline (reference sequence). The trim removed 5 bases at V and 4 bases at J, leaving 8 bases unmatched. Written as DNA, the CDR3 is TGTGCCAGCAGCCCTAGCGGGAGGGCCCATCCAGAGACCCAGTACTTC. Translating it yields CASSPSGRAHPETQYF.

J is TRBJ2-2 and V is TRBV4-3; 8 bases align to TRBD2. CDR1 and CDR2 from the germline V gene are LGHNA and YSLEER. This CDR3 has 15 residues. V was pared by 8 bases and J by 1 base, with 6 bases of the junction left unmatched. The CDR3 loop reads CASHPGTRNTGELFF. The CDR3 DNA follows: TGCGCCAGCCACCCCGGGACTAGGAACACCGGGGAGCTGTTTTTT.

The table lists this clonotype with many counts. The J gene is TRBJ1-5, the V gene TRBV7-9; no definite D call. The CDR3 runs to 13 residues. V shed 1 base and J shed 6 bases, with 7 bases lying between them. Germline V gene lookup returns CDR1 SEHNR and CDR2 FQNEAQ (reference sequence). The DNA of the CDR3 is TGTGCCAGCAGCTTAGTTGGCTTTCAGCCCCAGCATTTT. Translating gives CASSLVGFQPQHF. Filled out from reference TRBV7-9 and TRBJ1-5, the complete variable domain reads DTGVSQNPRHKITKRGQNVTFRCDPISEHNRLYWYRQTLGQGPEFLTYFQNEAQLEKSRLLSDRFSAERPKGSFSTLEIQRTEQGDSAMYLCASSLVGFQPQHFGDGTRLSIL.

CDR3 region: CASSLVGGGYQETQYF. The CDR3 DNA reads TGTGCCAGCAGCTTAGTCGGCGGGGGCTACCAAGAGACCCAGTACTTC. The rearrangement uses TRBV13 and TRBJ2-5; D is possibly TRBD2 (7 bases). The ends were cut back, 1 base at V and 0 bases at J, with 12 bases in the middle. Per the germline V gene, CDR1 is PRHDT and CDR2 is FYEKMQ (reference sequence). The CDR3 totals 16 residues.

As regards this clonotype: The conserved closing phenylalanine or tryptophan is absent in this CDR3, likely reflecting a read error. The CDR3 DNA follows: TGTGCCAGCAGTGCGACAGCAACTAATGAAAAACTGTTTCTT. Translated, it gives CASSATATNEKLFL. The genes are TRBV6-4 and TRBJ1-4; possible D gene TRBD1, 5 bases. Trimming took off 4 bases at V and 0 bases at J, with 6 bases between the two ends. This CDR3 has 14 amino acids. CDR1 is MRHNA, CDR2 SNTAGT, per germline.

About this clonotype: This may be a read error, as it is one base from a much larger clone. The chain combines TRBV18 with TRBJ2-7; D gene unclear. The germline gives CDR1 KGHSH, CDR2 LQKENI. The CDR3 contains 14 residues. The DNA of the CDR3 is TGTGCCAGCTCACCCGACCGAGCCGCCTACGGGCAGTACTTC. Encoded protein: CASSPDRAAYGQYF.